These 23 T cell receptor beta chains share one sample of origin, sequenced in a study of TIL therapy for anti-PD-1-resistant metastatic lung cancer. Documented time point: pre-treatment sample, taken before nivolumab and TIL therapy. This was the immunoSEQ v3 assay. Sequencing used immunoSEQ multiplex PCR; TCRdb keeps in-frame clones, though not all of them. The sample yields about 55,000 clones, approximately 80% seen once. This specimen consisted of blood, obtained at baseline. These receptors all come from a person between 25 and 79 years old with non-small cell lung cancer.

The chain recombines TRBV6-2 or TRBV6-3 with TRBJ2-3; 8 nucleotides align to TRBD2. There are 18 residues in the CDR3. V gave up 2 bases and J gave up 5 bases; unmatched junction bases: 15. Germline V gene data show CDR1 as MNHEY and CDR2 as SVGEGT. In DNA, the CDR3 is TGTGCCAGCAGTTACGCCTTAGCGCCGGGACTAGTGGAAGATACGCAGTATTTT. Amino acids: CASSYALAPGLVEDTQYF.

The CDR3 here is CASSYWTSGRLETQYF. The CDR3 nucleotides are TGTGCCAGCAGCTACTGGACTAGCGGGCGCTTGGAGACCCAGTACTTC. This rearrangement joins TRBV3-1 (or the pseudogene TRBV3-2) to TRBJ2-5, with 11 bases that match TRBD2. Trimming cost V 5 bases and J 5 bases; bases outside gene matches: 10. The CDR3 sequence is 16 residues long. Germline lookup yields CDR1 LGHDT and CDR2 YNNKEL (reference sequence).

V and J are TRBV5-8 and TRBJ2-1, with 12 bases aligning to TRBD2. Germline V gives CDR1 SGHTS, CDR2 YDEGEE. The CDR3 is 18 residues long. V shed 7 bases, J shed 0 bases, and the junction held 11 bases outside the gene matches. Written as DNA, the CDR3 is TGTGCCAGCCCCGGACTAGCGGGGCTCAGGAGCTCCTACAATGAGCAGTTCTTC. It translates to CASPGLAGLRSSYNEQFF.

This clone was seen once. V is TRBV24-1 and J is TRBJ2-1; the match to TRBD1 covers 8 bases. Germline CDR1 KGHDR, CDR2 SFDVKD. The length of the CDR3 is 16 residues. J gave up 3 bases and V 7 bases, and 10 bases lay outside the gene matches. The CDR3 loop reads CATSPGSDRDYNEQFF. As DNA, the CDR3 is TGTGCCACCAGCCCCGGATCGGACAGGGACTACAATGAGCAGTTCTTC.

This chain connects TRBV30 to TRBJ1-5, with 11 bases lining up with TRBD1. Germline CDR1 is GTSNPN and CDR2 is SVGIG (reference sequence). With 3 bases clipped from V and 0 bases from J, the junction kept 13 bases outside the gene matches. This CDR3 spans 19 amino acids. Written as DNA, the CDR3 is TGTGCCTGGAGCCAACGGACAGGGGGCGCCGATTATAGCAATCAGCCCCAGCATTTT. Its translation: CAWSQRTGGADYSNQPQHF.

The chain employs TRBV3-1 (or the pseudogene TRBV3-2) and TRBJ1-1; the D is unclear. Germline values: CDR1 LGHDT, CDR2 YNNKEL (reference sequence). Trimming stripped 5 bases from V and 1 base from J, with 11 bases between. The CDR3 is 14 amino acids. The CDR3 reads CASSTAGKNTEAFF. CDR3 DNA sequence: TGTGCCAGCAGCACCGCTGGTAAGAACACTGAAGCTTTCTTT.

The chain has TRBV21-1 and TRBJ1-6. TRBV21-1 is a documented pseudogene. The CDR3 spans 15 residues. This CDR3 is CASRLKGRNNSPLHF. The DNA of the CDR3 is TGTGCCAGCAGGTTAAAGGGGAGGAATAATTCACCCCTCCACTTT.

CDR3 nucleotides: TGTGCCAGCAGCCGAAGACTAGCGGGGGGGCAAGAGACCCAGTACTTC. Translation gives CASSRRLAGGQETQYF. V and J are TRBV7-9 and TRBJ2-5, with 14 positions matching TRBD2. Unmatched junction bases numbered 4, after V lost 5 bases and J lost 2 bases. The CDR3 totals 16 residues. The germline V gene has CDR1 SEHNR and CDR2 FQNEAQ (reference sequence).

The chain employs TRBV6-6 and TRBJ1-4; 7 bases match TRBD1. This CDR3 has 14 residues. Unmatched junction bases numbered 9, after V lost 6 bases and J lost 8 bases. Per germline, CDR1 MNHNY and CDR2 SVGAGI (reference sequence). The CDR3 loop is CASSPPTGNEKLFF. The CDR3 nucleotides are TGTGCCAGCAGCCCACCGACAGGGAACGAAAAACTGTTTTTT.

The count of this clone is one. CDR3 nucleotides: TGTGCCAGCAGCTCCGGGACAGGCGCTAGGGAGCAGTACTTC. Its protein is CASSSGTGAREQYF. This chain connects TRBV11-3 to TRBJ2-7, with 8 bases that match TRBD1. The CDR3 extends over 14 amino acids. Trimming at V came to 4 bases and at J to 7 bases, leaving 9 bases not matched to a gene. CDR1 and CDR2 (germline): SGHNT, YENEEA.

This clone appeared once. J is TRBJ2-4 and V is TRBV3-1 (or the pseudogene TRBV3-2); TRBD1 might be the D (6 bases). CDR3 length: 13 amino acids. The V end was cut by 10 bases, the J end by 3 bases, with 13 bases between. Germline-derived CDR1 and CDR2 are LGHDT and YNNKEL (reference sequence). CDR3 in amino acids: CATGGRGKNIQYF. Here the CDR3 DNA reads TGTGCCACTGGGGGCAGGGGCAAAAACATTCAGTACTTC.

CDR3 region: CASRAGDNEKLFF. CDR3 DNA: TGCGCCAGCAGGGCGGGGGATAATGAAAAACTGTTTTTT. This chain links TRBV5-1 with TRBJ1-4, with a tentative D call TRBD1 (5 bases). Trimming took off 5 bases at V and 4 bases at J, with 9 bases between the two ends. This CDR3 is built from 13 residues. Germline-derived CDR1 and CDR2 are SGHRS and YFSETQ. The whole variable domain, filled in from reference TRBV5-1 and TRBJ1-4, reads KAGVTQTPRYLIKTRGQQVTLSCSPISGHRSVSWYQQTPGQGLQFLFEYFSETQRNKGNFPGRFSGRQFSNSRSEMNVSTLELGDSALYLCASRAGDNEKLFFGSGTQLSVL.

This clone has only one observation. The chain has TRBV27 and TRBJ1-1; D gene unclear. Trimming took off 5 bases at V and 0 bases at J, with 13 bases between the two ends. The CDR3 spans 15 residues. Germline V gives CDR1 MNHEY, CDR2 SMNVEV (reference sequence). The CDR3 region is CASSRSGVLNTEAFF. The CDR3 coding sequence is TGTGCCAGCAGTCGAAGCGGTGTGTTGAACACTGAAGCTTTCTTT.

The chain joins TRBV24-1 to TRBJ2-3; 9 bases are a match to TRBD2. Germline CDR1 and CDR2: KGHDR and SFDVKD. V dropped 1 base and J dropped 4; count of bases not matched to a gene: 5. This CDR3 is 16 amino acids long. The CDR3 is CATSDLRGRGADTQYF. CDR3 nucleotides: TGTGCCACCAGTGATTTACGCGGGAGGGGCGCAGATACGCAGTATTTT.

The rearrangement joins TRBV4-1 to TRBJ2-4; 11 bases map to TRBD2. This CDR3 contains 19 residues. V was clipped by 4 bases and J by 6 bases; unmatched bases: 17. Germline V gene data show CDR1 as MGHRA and CDR2 as YSYEKL. In DNA form, the CDR3 reads TGCGCCAGCAGCCCCCATAGCGGGGGGGCTCTCTCACTCCTAAACATTCAGTACTTC. This translates into CASSPHSGGALSLLNIQYF.

This chain links TRBV30 with TRBJ1-6; possibly TRBD1 for D (5 bases). The germline V gene encodes CDR1 GTSNPN and CDR2 SVGIG (reference sequence). Trimming pared 0 bases from V and 6 bases from J, leaving 12 bases between. The CDR3 length is 15 residues. Here the CDR3 DNA reads TGTGCCTGGAGTGTAGATACCAGGGCTAATTCACCCCTCCACTTT. It yields the protein CAWSVDTRANSPLHF.

This chain joins TRBV11-3 and TRBJ2-4; 11 bases fit TRBD1. Per germline, CDR1 SGHNT and CDR2 YENEEA. Trimming removed 5 bases from V and 6 bases from J; junction bases left unmatched: 3. This CDR3 region has 14 residues. For the CDR3, the DNA is TGTGCCAGCAGCCAGGGACAGGGGGGAAACATTCAGTACTTC. It yields the protein CASSQGQGGNIQYF.

This clone was seen more than once but under ten times. The chain joins TRBV29-1 to TRBJ2-3, with TRBD1 matching over 7 bases. This CDR3 region has 14 residues. The J segment lost 3 bases and the V segment lost 1 base, leaving 4 bases of the junction unmatched. The germline CDR1 and CDR2 sequences are SQVTM and ANQGSEA. This CDR3 is CSVEGQGRTDTQYF. The CDR3 bases are TGCAGCGTTGAAGGACAGGGAAGAACAGATACGCAGTATTTT.

V and J are TRBV29-1 and TRBJ2-1; TRBD2 matches 13 bases. The CDR3 consists of 15 residues. V gave up 1 base and J gave up 7 bases; unmatched junction bases: 4. Germline-derived CDR1 and CDR2 are SQVTM and ANQGSEA. Written as DNA, the CDR3 is TGCAGCGTTGAAGGAGGACTAGCGGGAGAAAATGAGCAGTTCTTC. It specifies CSVEGGLAGENEQFF.

The chain recombines TRBV5-8 with TRBJ2-3; D is unresolved. V lost 0 bases and J lost 0, with 11 bases in between. The length of the CDR3 is 16 residues. Per germline, CDR1 SGHTS and CDR2 YDEGEE. The CDR3 here is CASSLATDTSTDTQYF. The CDR3 DNA follows: TGTGCCAGCAGCTTGGCAACAGATACTAGCACAGATACGCAGTATTTT.

This clone was found once. The J gene is TRBJ2-3, the V gene TRBV19, with 11 bases fitting TRBD2. The trim removed 5 bases at V and 6 bases at J, leaving 7 bases unmatched. The V gene's germline CDR1 is LNHDA and CDR2 SQIVND (reference sequence). This CDR3 region has 15 residues. The DNA for the CDR3 is TGTGCCAGTAGTTCCATGACTAGCGGGAAGGATACGCAGTATTTT. Translation: CASSSMTSGKDTQYF.

The sample holds a few counts of this clone. V usage is TRBV14 and J usage is TRBJ1-3; no clear D. With 4 bases removed from V and 2 bases from J, the gap between germline ends came to 18 bases. Germline V gives CDR1 SGHDN, CDR2 FVKESK. The CDR3 has 17 residues. This CDR3 is CASSPNRASRPGNTIYF. In DNA form, the CDR3 reads TGTGCCAGCAGCCCGAACCGGGCCTCCAGGCCTGGAAACACCATATATTTT.

The chain has TRBV6-5 and TRBJ1-4, with D hard to call. The CDR3 runs 13 residues. Trimming pared 2 bases from V and 7 bases from J, leaving 8 bases between. Germline-derived CDR1 and CDR2 are MNHEY and SVGAGI. The CDR3 sequence: CASSYGSGEKLFF. In DNA, the CDR3 is TGTGCCAGCAGTTACGGGTCCGGTGAAAAACTGTTTTTT.